This T cell receptor (beta chain) was documented in a study of tumor-infiltrating lymphocytes in oesophageal squamous cell carcinoma. TCRdb redid the calling of the PCR reads with MiXCR, one entry per CDR3 protein. Counted here are 15,000 to 20,000 distinct CDR3 sequences, around 40% occurring once; the ten biggest clones make up less than 45%. This clonotype was found many times. The germline V gene has CDR1 SGHAT and CDR2 FQNNGV. This CDR3 is built from 17 residues. The V and J ends lost 2 bases and 4 bases respectively, with 20 bases between them. This TCR derives from a male donor with esophageal squamous cell carcinoma. The V and J genes are TRBV11-2 and TRBJ1-1, with D possibly being TRBD1 (5 bases). Sequencing was performed on esophageal tumor tissue. This CDR3 reads CASSLIGAGYMSTEAFF. The DNA for the CDR3 is TGTGCCAGCAGCTTAATCGGGGCGGGATACATGAGCACTGAAGCTTTCTTT.